The 8 T cell receptor beta chains given below trace back to one sample, sequenced in a study of resident and recirculating memory T cells in vitiligo. Here immunoSEQ multiplex PCR was the method, and the copy in TCRdb shows in-frame clones only, minus some. The data contain 65,000 to 80,000 clones, roughly nine tenths of them singletons. The sample consisted of blood. The receptors originated from a male donor with vitiligo.

The chain links TRBV9 to TRBJ2-1; a possible D gene is TRBD2 (6 bases). The CDR3 is 17 amino acids. Trimming cost V 0 bases and J 8 bases, with 21 bases left between them. The germline gives CDR1 SGDLS, CDR2 YYNGEE. In DNA form, the CDR3 reads TGTGCCAGCAGCGTAGAGGGCCCTCTGGGGGGTTTCGATGAGCAGTTCTTC. It encodes CASSVEGPLGGFDEQFF.

This sequence joins TRBV5-4 and TRBJ2-1, with 7 bases fitting TRBD2. Germline CDR1 and CDR2: SGHNT and YYREEE (reference sequence). CDR3 size: 15 residues. The junction had 13 bases not matched to a gene; V was cut back by 3 bases and J by 10 bases. The CDR3: CASSSEPSGSGEQFF. The CDR3 DNA follows: TGTGCCAGCAGCTCCGAACCTAGCGGCTCAGGAGAGCAGTTCTTC. Combining the CDR3 with reference TRBV5-4 and TRBJ2-1 gives the whole variable domain ETGVTQSPTHLIKTRGQQVTLRCSSQSGHNTVSWYQQALGQGPQFIFQYYREEENGRGNFPPRFSGLQFPNYSSELNVNALELDDSALYLCASSSEPSGSGEQFFGPGTRLTVL.

The rearrangement links TRBV11-3 to TRBJ2-1; tentatively, D is TRBD1 (5 bases). Germline V gene lookup returns CDR1 SGHNT and CDR2 YENEEA. Deletions cut 2 bases from V and 3 bases from J, with 14 bases between. This CDR3 is 16 amino acids long. The CDR3 sequence: CASSLTSRGLYNEQFF. As DNA, the CDR3 is TGTGCCAGCAGCTTAACCTCTAGGGGCCTCTACAATGAGCAGTTCTTC.

V is TRBV28 and J is TRBJ2-3, with no clear D. V lost 6 bases, J lost 3 bases, and 4 bases lay in between. The germline gives CDR1 MDHEN, CDR2 SYDVKM. The CDR3 sequence is 11 residues long. The CDR3 reads CASRSTDTQYF. The CDR3 DNA follows: TGTGCCAGCAGATCGACAGATACGCAGTATTTT.

The V call is TRBV10-3, the J call TRBJ2-3; 9 bases map to TRBD1. V trimming: 10 bases; J trimming: 0 bases; junction bases outside the gene matches: 11. The CDR3 sequence is 16 residues long. Germline CDR1 ENHRY, CDR2 SYGVKD. Here the CDR3 DNA reads TGTGCCACAATCGAAGGACAGGGGCTCAGCACAGATACGCAGTATTTT. As protein: CATIEGQGLSTDTQYF.

The rearrangement uses TRBV4-1 and TRBJ2-4; weak D call: TRBD1 (6 bases). CDR1 and CDR2 from the germline V gene are MGHRA and YSYEKL. The ends were cut back, 3 bases at V and 0 bases at J, with 18 bases in the middle. The CDR3 is 18 amino acids. For the CDR3, the DNA is TGCGCCAGCAGCCACCACGGGACAAGAGCACTAGCCAAAAACATTCAGTACTTC. Protein: CASSHHGTRALAKNIQYF.

V and J are TRBV19 and TRBJ1-1, with D possibly TRBD1 on 5 matching bases. Trimming shortened V by 3 bases and J by 10 bases, and 12 bases separated the two germline ends. This CDR3 contains 12 residues. Per germline, CDR1 LNHDA and CDR2 SQIVND (reference sequence). The CDR3 DNA is TGTGCCAGTAGTATGCGGGGGGGGACAGCTTTCTTT. This sequence encodes CASSMRGGTAFF. Supplemented by reference TRBV19 and TRBJ1-1, the full variable domain reads DGGITQSPKYLFRKEGQNVTLSCEQNLNHDAMYWYRQDPGQGLRLIYYSQIVNDFQKGDIAEGYSVSREKKESFPLTVTSAQKNPTAFYLCASSMRGGTAFFGQGTRLTVV.

The rearrangement links TRBV7-6 to TRBJ1-5; TRBD1 aligns across 8 bases. CDR1 SGHVS and CDR2 FNYEAQ come from the germline V gene. The CDR3 is 15 amino acids. With 5 bases clipped from V and 2 bases from J, the junction kept 5 bases outside the gene matches. The CDR3 is CASSPTGDGNQPQHF. The CDR3 region has the DNA TGTGCCAGCAGCCCGACAGGGGATGGCAATCAGCCCCAGCATTTT.